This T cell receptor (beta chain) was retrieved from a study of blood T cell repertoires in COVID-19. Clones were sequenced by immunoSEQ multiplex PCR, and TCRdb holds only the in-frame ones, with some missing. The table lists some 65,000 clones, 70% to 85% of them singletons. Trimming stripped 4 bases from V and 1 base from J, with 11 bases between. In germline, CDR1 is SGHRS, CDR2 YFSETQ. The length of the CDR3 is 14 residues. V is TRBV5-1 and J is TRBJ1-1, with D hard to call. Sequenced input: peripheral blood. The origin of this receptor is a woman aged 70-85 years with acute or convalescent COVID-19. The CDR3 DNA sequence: TGCGCCAGCAGCCCGCGCGAGCGGAACACTGAAGCTTTCTTT. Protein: CASSPRERNTEAFF.